This T cell receptor (beta chain) is from a study of T cell responses to AZD1222 COVID-19 vaccine (dated by TCRdb to about 2021). For context, the study as a whole: TCR sequencing covered roughly 230 trial participants: nearly 210 given two doses of AZD1222 and 26 given two doses of MenACWY control vaccine. Enrollment into the trials was organized by age into subgroups of 18-55, 56-69 and 70-plus years, and those subgroups contained 148, 28 and 57 TCR-sequenced participants, respectively.

On the study overall, not on this receptor specifically: Conclusions about previously exposed vaccinees are limited, since just a handful of AZD1222 recipients were seropositive for SARS-CoV-2 at baseline. Because no day 14 peak-response samples were available, the repertoires could be characterized only after the peak T cell response. In the small 56-69-year group, the increase in depth fell short of significance, most likely because of low power. The vaccine-associated CD4 TCRs covered the entire spike protein, and the dominant responses fell in regions 160-218 and 743-854. Spike-specific TCR breadth and depth rose significantly after two AZD1222 doses compared with day 0 and with MenACWY recipients. Participants were mostly white British and included more females than males, and it was suggested by the authors that clonal diversity may have been underestimated. Reportedly, almost half of the unique spike-specific TCRs recognized epitopes lying outside the regions that are mutated in the B.1.351 and B.1.1.7 variants.

The CDR3 regions of human TCRbeta chains were analyzed by immunosequencing. On the authors' methods: TCRs in the repertoires were matched against a reference library of SARS-CoV-2-specific TCRs that had been generated with the MIRA antigen-specificity platform. Breadth was defined as the fraction of unique TCRs that were SARS-CoV-2-associated. Depth was defined as the fraction of total T cells that were SARS-CoV-2-associated. Each spike-specific TCR was assigned to its reactive spike region and to a CD4 or CD8 class using the MIRA data. Log10-transformed breadth and depth values were compared by one-way ANOVA with Sidak's multiple comparisons tests. Drawn from immuneACCESS, this table holds only the in-frame rearrangements with V and J called that TCRdb kept. Clones are partly lost; checked studies trace under half to an unresolved V gene and leave the rest unexplained. For V, J and clone size, that table is used; D and trimming come from the DNA. For this sample there are 150,000 to 200,000 clones; around nine tenths appear just once. Of the sample, roughly 4% is held by the ten largest clones.

The sample's time point label, decoded: about 28 days (+/-7) after the second vaccine dose. The sample's treatment or condition label, decoded: meningococcal conjugate vaccine given as trial control. Vaccinee samples came from UK trials COV001 and COV002, including a single-blind randomized controlled phase 2/3 trial of AZD1222 (ChAdOx1 nCoV-19) in healthy adults. For TCRbeta chain sequencing, PBMC samples from trial participants were taken at day 0 and at day 28 after the second dose. Concerning this clone: Its binding antigen is unknown. No per-base quality is available; no much larger clone lies one base away.

The junction shows trimming of 5 bases on V and 6 bases on J, and the gene matches do not reach 3 bases of it. According to the germline V gene (reference sequence), CDR1 reads LNHDA and CDR2 reads SQIVND. The CDR3 numbers 13 residues from cysteine through phenylalanine. The kept DNA is CDR3 alone, 39 bases in frame from the first base. The sequences come from peripheral blood, collected 28 days after the second dose of the MenACWY control vaccine. Recombination joined TRBV19 with TRBJ1-5, with 8 middle bases fitting TRBD1. The receptor was derived from an adult who received the MenACWY meningococcal vaccine as a control. The DNA sequence is as follows: TGTGCCAGTAGTTTCACAGGGGGTCAGCCCCAGCATTTT. Its protein is CASSFTGGQPQHF.